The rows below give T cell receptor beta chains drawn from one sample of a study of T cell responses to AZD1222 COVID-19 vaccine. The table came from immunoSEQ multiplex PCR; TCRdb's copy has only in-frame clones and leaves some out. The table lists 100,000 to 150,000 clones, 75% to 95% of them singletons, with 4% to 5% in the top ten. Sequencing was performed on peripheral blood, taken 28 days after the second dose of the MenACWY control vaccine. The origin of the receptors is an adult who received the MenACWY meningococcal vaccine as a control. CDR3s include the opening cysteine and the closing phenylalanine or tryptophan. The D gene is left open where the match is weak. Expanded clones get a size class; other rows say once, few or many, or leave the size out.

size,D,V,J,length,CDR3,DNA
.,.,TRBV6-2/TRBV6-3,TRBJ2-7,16,CASSPGRIARSYEQYF,TGTGCCAGCAGCCCCGGGCGGATAGCGCGCTCCTACGAGCAGTACTTC
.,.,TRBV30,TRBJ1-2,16,CAWSVWARVPNYGYTF,TGTGCCTGGAGTGTATGGGCCAGGGTCCCTAACTATGGCTACACCTTC
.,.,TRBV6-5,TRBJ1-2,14,CATLGLLRYYGYTF,TGTGCCACCCTGGGACTTTTAAGATACTATGGCTACACCTTC
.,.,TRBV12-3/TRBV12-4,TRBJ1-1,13,CASSTDMNTEAFF,TGTGCCAGCAGTACCGACATGAACACTGAAGCTTTCTTT
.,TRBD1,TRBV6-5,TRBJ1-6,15,CASSGGQDYNSPLHF,TGTGCCAGCAGCGGGGGACAGGATTATAATTCACCCCTCCACTTT
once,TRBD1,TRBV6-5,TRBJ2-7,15,CASSRGGQGSGEQYF,TGTGCCAGCAGTAGAGGGGGACAGGGCTCTGGGGAGCAGTACTTC
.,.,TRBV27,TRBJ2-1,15,CASSFTALGRGEQFF,TGTGCCAGCAGTTTCACAGCTCTGGGTAGGGGTGAGCAGTTCTTC
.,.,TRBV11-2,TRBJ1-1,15,CASSLVGGENTEAFF,TGTGCCAGCAGCTTAGTTGGAGGGGAGAACACTGAAGCTTTCTTT
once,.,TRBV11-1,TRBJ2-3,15,CASSHGTGDTDTQYF,TGTGCCAGCAGCCATGGGACGGGGGACACAGATACGCAGTATTTT
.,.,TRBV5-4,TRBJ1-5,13,CASSQGQNQPQHF,TGTGCCAGCAGCCAAGGACAGAATCAGCCCCAGCATTTT
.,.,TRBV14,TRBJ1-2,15,CASSQGPEGNYGYTF,TGTGCCAGCAGCCAAGGGCCTGAGGGGAACTATGGCTACACCTTC
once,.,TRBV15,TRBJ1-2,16,CATSRGLRGDNYGYTF,TGTGCCACCAGCAGAGGGTTAAGGGGGGATAACTATGGCTACACCTTC
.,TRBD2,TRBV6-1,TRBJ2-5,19,CASSEFGLAGGMYQETQYF,TGTGCCAGCAGTGAATTCGGTCTAGCGGGGGGGATGTACCAAGAGACCCAGTACTTC
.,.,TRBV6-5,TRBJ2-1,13,CASSQDSYNEQFF,TGTGCCAGCAGTCAGGACAGTTACAATGAGCAGTTCTTC
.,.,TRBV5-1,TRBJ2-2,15,CASSFGQSNTGELFF,TGCGCCAGCAGCTTCGGACAATCGAACACCGGGGAGCTGTTTTTT
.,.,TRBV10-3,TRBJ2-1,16,CAISESKPGTYNEQFF,TGTGCCATCAGTGAGTCGAAACCTGGAACCTACAATGAGCAGTTCTTC
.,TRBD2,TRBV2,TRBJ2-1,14,CASSSGGASNEQFF,TGTGCCAGCAGTAGCGGGGGGGCCTCAAATGAGCAGTTCTTC
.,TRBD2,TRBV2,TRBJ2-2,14,CASSKLAYTGELFF,TGTGCCAGCAGCAAACTAGCGTACACCGGGGAGCTGTTTTTT
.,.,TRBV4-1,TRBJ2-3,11,CASSYTDTQYF,TGCGCCAGCAGCTACACAGATACGCAGTATTTT
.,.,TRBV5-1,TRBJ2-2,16,CASSSHEGRGTGELFF,TGCGCCAGCAGCTCCCACGAGGGACGGGGGACCGGGGAGCTGTTTTTT
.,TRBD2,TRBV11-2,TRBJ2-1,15,CASSPGLAGGNEQFF,TGTGCCAGCAGCCCCGGACTAGCGGGAGGGAATGAGCAGTTCTTC